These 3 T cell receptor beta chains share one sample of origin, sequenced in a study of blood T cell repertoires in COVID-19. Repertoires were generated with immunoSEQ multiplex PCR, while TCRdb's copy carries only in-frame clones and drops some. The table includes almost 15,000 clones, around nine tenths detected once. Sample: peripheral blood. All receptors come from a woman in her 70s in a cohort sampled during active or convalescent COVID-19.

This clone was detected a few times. The CDR3 reads CASRLDSSYEQYF. The CDR3 nucleotides are TGTGCCAGCAGATTGGACAGTTCCTACGAGCAGTACTTC. V is TRBV27 and J is TRBJ2-7; a possible D gene is TRBD1 (6 bases). Germline CDR1 reads MNHEY; CDR2 reads SMNVEV (reference sequence). CDR3 size: 13 residues. The ends were cut back, 6 bases at V and 1 base at J, with 10 bases in the middle.

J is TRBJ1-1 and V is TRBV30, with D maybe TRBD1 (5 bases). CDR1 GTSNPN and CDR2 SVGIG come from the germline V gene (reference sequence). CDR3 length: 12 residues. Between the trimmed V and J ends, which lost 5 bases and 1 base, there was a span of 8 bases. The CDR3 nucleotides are TGTGCCTGGCGACAGAAGAACACTGAAGCTTTCTTT. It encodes CAWRQKNTEAFF.

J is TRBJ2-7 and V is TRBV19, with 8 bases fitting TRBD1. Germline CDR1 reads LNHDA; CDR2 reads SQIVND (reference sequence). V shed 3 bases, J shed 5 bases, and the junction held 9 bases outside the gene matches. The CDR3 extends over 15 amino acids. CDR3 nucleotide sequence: TGTGCCAGTAGTATCACAACAGGGGGGATCCACGAGCAGTACTTC. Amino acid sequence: CASSITTGGIHEQYF.